The 22 T cell receptor beta chains presented below share a single source sample, sequenced in a study of tumor-infiltrating lymphocytes in primary liver carcinoma. Unsorted bulk tissue of roughly 20-34 mg yielded co-extracted RNA and DNA. Researchers generated TCR beta cDNA from roughly 510 ng of total RNA, relying on a constant-region primer. A slightly modified ARM-PCR protocol with three nested multiplex PCR rounds produced these TCR beta libraries. Investigators reported that the first two PCR rounds, at 10 to 11 cycles each, used TRBV1-TRBV30 forward primers with a C-beta reverse primer. MiXCR, run by TCRdb on the multiplex PCR reads, gives a single entry per CDR3 protein. The profile shows roughly 100,000 distinct CDR3 sequences, 82% of them singletons. Sequenced material: liver tumor tissue from sampling region 3. Subset defined: tumor region T3, left-lateral pole. The source of these receptors is a man in his forties with primary liver carcinoma and hepatitis B virus infection.

This clonotype showed up many times. The chain has TRBV28 and TRBJ1-1; a possible D gene is TRBD1 (5 bases). Germline V gene lookup returns CDR1 MDHEN and CDR2 SYDVKM. Trimming took 7 bases from V and 0 from J, leaving 15 bases between them. The CDR3 consists of 15 residues. CDR3 sequence (DNA): TGTGCCAGCAATCGGGGGGGGAGCATGAACACTGAAGCTTTCTTT. It encodes CASNRGGSMNTEAFF.

Notes on this clonotype: The junction does not match germline at one end; this may be a read error. The chain uses TRBV6-1 and TRBJ2-6; a possible D gene is TRBD1 (5 bases). Germline lookup yields CDR1 MNHNS and CDR2 SASEGT. The CDR3 runs to 18 residues. The CDR3 reads CASSAIQVRSSGANVLAF. CDR3 sequence (DNA): TGTGCCAGCAGTGCCATACAGGTGCGATCCTCTGGGGCCAACGTCCTGGCTTTC.

This chain connects TRBV12-3 or TRBV12-4 to TRBJ2-3; D is uncertain. Trimming cost V 8 bases and J 4 bases, with 19 bases left between them. The CDR3 has 15 amino acids. As DNA, the CDR3 is TGTGCCAGCGAGAAAGGGCGGAAGTTACCAGATACGCAGTATTTT. It encodes CASEKGRKLPDTQYF.

In regard to this clonotype: This clone may be a read error of a much larger clone one base away. The V and J genes are TRBV28 and TRBJ2-3, with D unclear. This CDR3 comprises 16 residues. V was clipped by 4 bases and J by 2 bases, with 16 bases between them. CDR1 and CDR2 from the germline V gene are MDHEN and SYDVKM. The CDR3 reads CASSSGRRRITDTQYF. In DNA form, the CDR3 reads TGTGCCAGCAGTTCTGGGCGGCGGCGGATCACAGATACGCAGTATTTT. Drawing the rest from reference TRBV28 and TRBJ2-3, the complete variable domain is DVKVTQSSRYLVKRTGEKVFLECVQDMDHENMFWYRQDPGLGLRLIYFSYDVKMKEKGDIPEGYSVSREKKERFSLILESASTNQTSMYLCASSSGRRRITDTQYFGPGTRLTVL.

The V and J genes are TRBV12-3 or TRBV12-4 and TRBJ1-4; D ambiguous. The CDR3 contains 14 residues. Trimming pared 2 bases from V and 13 bases from J, leaving 17 bases between. The DNA for the CDR3 is TGTGCCAGCAGTTTAAGTGGGGTTGGAGAGAGACTGTTTTTT. It encodes CASSLSGVGERLFF.

V usage is TRBV11-3 and J usage is TRBJ2-7; 7 bases match TRBD1. The germline V gene encodes CDR1 SGHNT and CDR2 YENEEA. CDR3 length: 13 amino acids. The CDR3 DNA sequence: TGTAGCAGCAGCGTGGGACAGTCATACGAGCAGTACTTC. Translation: CSSSVGQSYEQYF.

This clonotype was observed once. One end of the junction varies from germline; a read error may be responsible. The V and J genes are TRBV10-2 and TRBJ1-5; D possibly corresponds to TRBD2 (6 bases). The J call may be mistaken, given a closer DNA end match to TRBJ2-3. The CDR3 consists of 13 residues. Looked up from germline, CDR1 is WSHSY and CDR2 is SAAADI. The CDR3 here is CASSVGGTQSQYF. CDR3 DNA sequence: TGCGCCAGTAGTGTGGGGGGAACGCAGTCCCAGTATTTT.

A remark on this clonotype: One junction end disagrees with the germline gene, perhaps due to a read error. The chain links TRBV12-3 or TRBV12-4 to TRBJ1-1, with D possibly TRBD1 on 6 matching bases. This CDR3 region has 14 residues. Here the CDR3 reads CASSPPRTDTEAFF. The CDR3, as DNA: TGCGCCAGCAGTCCCCCCAGGACAGACACTGAAGCTTTCTTT.

A note on this clonotype: This likely comes from a read error, as the CDR3 has no conserved phenylalanine or tryptophan at its end. The chain is built from TRBV11-3 and TRBJ2-1; D possibly uses TRBD1 or TRBD2 (5 bases each). The CDR3 extends over 16 amino acids. Germline V gene sequence: CDR1 SGHNT, CDR2 YENEEA. The CDR3 reads CASSLGGSPMYNEQFL. The CDR3 region has the DNA TGTGCCAGCAGCTTAGGGGGGTCCCCTATGTACAATGAACAGTTCTTA.

The gene calls are TRBV29-1 and TRBJ1-1; no clear D gene. CDR1 is SQVTM and CDR2 is ANQGSEA in the germline V gene. Trimming stripped 2 bases from V and 2 bases from J, with 12 bases between. The CDR3 covers 14 residues. The CDR3 loop is CSVENGRTNTEAFF. CDR3 bases: TGCAGCGTTGAAAATGGAAGAACTAACACTGAAGCTTTCTTT.

Concerning this clonotype itself: One junction end does not reproduce the germline sequence, and a read error may be involved. The chain employs TRBV12-3 or TRBV12-4 and TRBJ1-2; D remains ambiguous. There are 16 residues in the CDR3. CDR3 coding DNA: TGTGCCAGCAGTTTAGGTGGCAAACCAAGAAACTATGGCTACACATTC. The encoded protein is CASSLGGKPRNYGYTF.

In the case of this clonotype: A much larger clone lies a single base off, so this may be a read error. The genes are TRBV20-1 and TRBJ2-3, with 7 bases aligning to TRBD2. The CDR3 contains 15 residues. Unmatched junction bases numbered 24, after V lost 6 bases and J lost 15 bases. The germline CDR1 and CDR2 sequences are DFQATT and SNEGSKA (reference sequence). The CDR3 DNA is TGCAGTGCCCTACCCCGCGGGAGAGGGCCGGAGGAGCACTATTTT. Translation: CSALPRGRGPEEHYF.

A word on this clonotype: A much larger clone lies a single base off, so this may be a read error. The rearrangement uses TRBV24-1 and TRBJ2-5; D might be TRBD1 (6 bases). The CDR3 length is 13 residues. Germline V CDR1 and CDR2: KGHDR, SFDVKD. This CDR3 reads CATSPGTTETQCF. CDR3 bases: TGTGCCACCAGTCCCGGGACAACGGAGACCCAGTGCTTC.

A remark on this clonotype: The junction departs from germline at one end; a sequencing error may be responsible. The chain joins TRBV29-1 to TRBJ2-5, with D maybe TRBD2 (7 bases). The CDR3 contains 15 residues. Germline CDR1 SQVTM, CDR2 ANQGSEA. The CDR3 here is CNVEADGGRAETQYF. The CDR3 bases are TGCAACGTTGAAGCAGACGGGGGGCGAGCAGAGACCCAGTACTTC. The whole variable domain, filled in from reference TRBV29-1 and TRBJ2-5, reads SAVISQKPSRDICQRGTSLTIQCQVDSQVTMMFWYRQQPGQSLTLIATANQGSEATYESGFVIDKFPISRPNLTFSTLTVSNMSPEDSSIYLCNVEADGGRAETQYFGPGTRLLVL.

The rearrangement uses TRBV11-2 and TRBJ2-1; 9 bases line up with TRBD2. J was trimmed by 16 bases and V by 4 bases; bases with no gene match: 8. This CDR3 comprises 12 residues. CDR1 is SGHAT, CDR2 FQNNGV, per germline. As DNA, the CDR3 is TGTGCCAGCAGCTACGCGGGAGGGGAGAAATTCTTC. Encoded protein: CASSYAGGEKFF.

Concerning this clonotype: A single base separates this from a much larger clone, so it may be a read error. J is TRBJ1-2 and V is TRBV5-1; D may be TRBD1 (6 bases). With 6 bases removed from V and 4 bases from J, the gap between germline ends came to 19 bases. Per germline, CDR1 SGHRS and CDR2 YFSETQ. This CDR3 has 15 amino acids. The CDR3 sequence is CASTPNSGAGYGYTF. Written as DNA, the CDR3 is TGCGCCAGCACCCCGAATTCGGGGGCAGGCTATGGCTACACCTTC.

With respect to this clonotype: The junction shows a germline mismatch at one end, possibly a read error. CDR3 DNA: TGTGCCAGCAGTATGGACCAAGAAACCCAGTACTTC. This encodes CASSMDQETQYF. The genes are TRBV5-4 and TRBJ2-5; the D is unclear. Germline values: CDR1 SGHNT, CDR2 YYREEE (reference sequence). The CDR3 is made up of 12 amino acids.

V is TRBV11-2 and J is TRBJ2-2; D perhaps matches TRBD2 (5 bases). The germline V and J ends were trimmed by 7 bases and 0 bases, with 15 bases remaining between them. Germline V gene lookup returns CDR1 SGHAT and CDR2 FQNNGV. The CDR3 totals 16 residues. CDR3 nucleotides: TGTGCCAGCAACCTTCTAGCAGGAACGAACACCGGGGAGCTGTTTTTT. Its protein product is CASNLLAGTNTGELFF.

This clonotype occurred many times. The rearrangement joins TRBV28 to TRBJ1-2; D remains ambiguous. The CDR3 covers 12 residues. Germline-derived CDR1 and CDR2 are MDHEN and SYDVKM. V lost 5 bases and J lost 4, with 8 bases in between. The CDR3 nucleotides read TGTGCCAGCAGTATGGAAGGCTATGGCTACACCTTC. Translation gives CASSMEGYGYTF.

V is TRBV12-3 or TRBV12-4 and J is TRBJ2-4, with a weak D call TRBD1 (6 bases). V lost 9 bases, J lost 7 bases, and 19 bases lay in between. The CDR3 runs to 14 residues. In DNA, the CDR3 is TGTGCCAGTACCGAGGGGGTAACCCGGAACATTCAGTACTTC. Residues: CASTEGVTRNIQYF.

A remark on this clonotype: An end of the junction differs from the germline gene, which may be a read error. CDR3 DNA sequence: TGTGCCAGCAGTCCCTCAGGACATGGGAGGGCTCAGCCCCAACATTTT. Translating it yields CASSPSGHGRAQPQHF. The chain recombines TRBV12-3 or TRBV12-4 with TRBJ1-5, with D perhaps matching TRBD1 (5 bases). The CDR3 consists of 16 residues.

As regards this clonotype: One junction end does not reproduce the germline sequence, and a read error may be involved. The V and J genes are TRBV12-3 or TRBV12-4 and TRBJ1-1; D remains unclear. The CDR3 consists of 14 residues. The CDR3 DNA is TGTGCCAGCAGTCCACAGACTGCGAACATTGAAGCTTTCTTT. As protein: CASSPQTANIEAFF.